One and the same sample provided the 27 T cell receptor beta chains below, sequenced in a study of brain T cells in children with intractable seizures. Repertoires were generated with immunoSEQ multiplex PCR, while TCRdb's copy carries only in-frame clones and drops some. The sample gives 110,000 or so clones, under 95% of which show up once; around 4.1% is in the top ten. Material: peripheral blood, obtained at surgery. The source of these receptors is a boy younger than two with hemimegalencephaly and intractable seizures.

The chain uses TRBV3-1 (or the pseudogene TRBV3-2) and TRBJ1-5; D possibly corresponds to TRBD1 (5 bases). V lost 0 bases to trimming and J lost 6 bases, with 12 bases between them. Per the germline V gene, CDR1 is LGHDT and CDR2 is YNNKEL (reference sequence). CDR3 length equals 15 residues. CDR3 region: CASSQDRRGGQPQHF. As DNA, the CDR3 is TGTGCCAGCAGCCAAGACAGGAGGGGTGGTCAGCCCCAGCATTTT.

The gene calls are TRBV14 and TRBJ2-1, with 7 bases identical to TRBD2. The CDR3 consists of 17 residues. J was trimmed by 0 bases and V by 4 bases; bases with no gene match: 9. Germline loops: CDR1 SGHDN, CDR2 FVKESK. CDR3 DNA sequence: TGTGCCAGCAGCCCGAACCCTAGCGGAAGCTCCTACAATGAGCAGTTCTTC. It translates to CASSPNPSGSSYNEQFF.

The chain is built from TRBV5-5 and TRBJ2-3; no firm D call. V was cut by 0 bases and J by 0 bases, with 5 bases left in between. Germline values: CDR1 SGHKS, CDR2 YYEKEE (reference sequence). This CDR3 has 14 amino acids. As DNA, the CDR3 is TGTGCCAGCAGCTTGGGCGGAAGCACAGATACGCAGTATTTT. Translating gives CASSLGGSTDTQYF. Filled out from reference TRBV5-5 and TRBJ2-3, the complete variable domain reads DAGVTQSPTHLIKTRGQQVTLRCSPISGHKSVSWYQQVLGQGPQFIFQYYEKEERGRGNFPDRFSARQFPNYSSELNVNALLLGDSALYLCASSLGGSTDTQYFGPGTRLTVL.

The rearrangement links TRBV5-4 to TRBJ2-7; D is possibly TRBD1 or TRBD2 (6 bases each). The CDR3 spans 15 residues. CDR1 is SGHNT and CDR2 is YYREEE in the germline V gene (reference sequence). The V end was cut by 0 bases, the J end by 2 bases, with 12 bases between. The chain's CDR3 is CASSLGGGRAYEQYF. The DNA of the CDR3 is TGTGCCAGCAGCTTGGGTGGGGGGCGCGCCTACGAGCAGTACTTC. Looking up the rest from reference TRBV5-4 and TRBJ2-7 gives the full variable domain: ETGVTQSPTHLIKTRGQQVTLRCSSQSGHNTVSWYQQALGQGPQFIFQYYREEENGRGNFPPRFSGLQFPNYSSELNVNALELDDSALYLCASSLGGGRAYEQYFGPGTRLTVT.

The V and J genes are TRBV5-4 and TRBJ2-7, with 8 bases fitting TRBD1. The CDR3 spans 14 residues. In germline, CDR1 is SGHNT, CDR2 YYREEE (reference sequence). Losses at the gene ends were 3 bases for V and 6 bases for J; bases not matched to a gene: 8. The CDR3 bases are TGTGCCAGCAGCTGGCCGGGACAGGCGGCCGAGCAGTACTTC. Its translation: CASSWPGQAAEQYF.

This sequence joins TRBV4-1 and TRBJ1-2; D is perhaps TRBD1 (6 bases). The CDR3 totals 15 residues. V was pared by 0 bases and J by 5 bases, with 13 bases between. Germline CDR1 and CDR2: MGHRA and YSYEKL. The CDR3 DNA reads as TGCGCCAGCAGCCAAGAACGAAACAGGGTGTATGGCTACACCTTC. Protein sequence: CASSQERNRVYGYTF.

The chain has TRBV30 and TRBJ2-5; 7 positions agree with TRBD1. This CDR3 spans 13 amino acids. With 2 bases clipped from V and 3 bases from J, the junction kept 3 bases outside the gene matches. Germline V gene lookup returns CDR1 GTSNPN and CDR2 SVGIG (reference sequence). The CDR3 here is CAWSPGQKETQYF. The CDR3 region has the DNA TGTGCCTGGAGTCCGGGACAGAAAGAGACCCAGTACTTC.

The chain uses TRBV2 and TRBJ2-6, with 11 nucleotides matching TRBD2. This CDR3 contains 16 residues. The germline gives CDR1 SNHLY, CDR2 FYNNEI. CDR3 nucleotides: TGTGCGAGGGTTGGGACTAGCGGCTCTGGGGCCAACGTCCTGACTTTC. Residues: CARVGTSGSGANVLTF.

The CDR3 DNA reads as TGTGCCAGCAGTACCCCTAGCGGGAGTTCCTACGAGCAGTACTTC. Encoded protein: CASSTPSGSSYEQYF. This chain uses TRBV6-5 with TRBJ2-7, with 10 bases aligning to TRBD2. Germline V CDR1 and CDR2: MNHEY, SVGAGI. The CDR3 contains 15 residues. Trimming took 5 bases from V and 1 from J; bases not matched to a gene: 5.

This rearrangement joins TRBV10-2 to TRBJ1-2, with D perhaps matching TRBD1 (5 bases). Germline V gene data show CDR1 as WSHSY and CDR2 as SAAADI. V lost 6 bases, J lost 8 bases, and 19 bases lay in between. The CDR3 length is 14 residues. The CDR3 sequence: CASSPGLGAYGYTF. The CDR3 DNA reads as TGCGCCAGCAGCCCGGGACTGGGCGCATACGGCTACACCTTC.

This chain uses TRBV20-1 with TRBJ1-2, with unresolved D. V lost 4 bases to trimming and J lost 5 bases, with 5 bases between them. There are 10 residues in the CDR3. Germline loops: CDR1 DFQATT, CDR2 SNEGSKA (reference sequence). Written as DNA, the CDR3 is TGCAGTGCTACCGGTTATGGCTACACCTTC. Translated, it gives CSATGYGYTF.

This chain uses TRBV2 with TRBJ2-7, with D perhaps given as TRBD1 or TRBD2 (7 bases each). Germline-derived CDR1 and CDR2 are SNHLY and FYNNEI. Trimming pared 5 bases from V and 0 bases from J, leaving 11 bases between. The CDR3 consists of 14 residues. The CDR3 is CASSQGGGSYEQYF. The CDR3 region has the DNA TGTGCCAGCAGTCAGGGGGGGGGCTCCTACGAGCAGTACTTC. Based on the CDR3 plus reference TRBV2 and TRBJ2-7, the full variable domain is EPEVTQTPSHQVTQMGQEVILRCVPISNHLYFYWYRQILGQKVEFLVSFYNNEISEKSEIFDDQFSVERPDGSNFTLKIRSTKLEDSAMYFCASSQGGGSYEQYFGPGTRLTVT.

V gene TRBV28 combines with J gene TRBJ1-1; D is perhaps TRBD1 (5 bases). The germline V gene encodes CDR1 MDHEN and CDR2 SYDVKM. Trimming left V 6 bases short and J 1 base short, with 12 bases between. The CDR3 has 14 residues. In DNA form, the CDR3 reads TGTGCCAGCAGCCCCGGGACGGCGAACACTGAAGCTTTCTTT. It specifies CASSPGTANTEAFF.

The DNA of the CDR3 is TGTGCCAGCAGCTCCCAGGGGGCTCACGAGCAGTACTTC. It is translated as CASSSQGAHEQYF. The rearrangement uses TRBV11-3 and TRBJ2-7; the match to TRBD1 covers 8 bases. The CDR3 has 13 residues. Germline-derived CDR1 and CDR2 are SGHNT and YENEEA. Trimming took 4 bases from V and 5 from J; bases not matched to a gene: 4.

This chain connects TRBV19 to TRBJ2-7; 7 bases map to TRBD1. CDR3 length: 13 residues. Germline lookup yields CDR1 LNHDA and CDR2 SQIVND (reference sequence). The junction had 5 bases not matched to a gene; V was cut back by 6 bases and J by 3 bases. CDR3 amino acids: CASRATGSYEQYF. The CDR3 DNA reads TGTGCCAGTAGAGCGACAGGGAGCTACGAGCAGTACTTC.

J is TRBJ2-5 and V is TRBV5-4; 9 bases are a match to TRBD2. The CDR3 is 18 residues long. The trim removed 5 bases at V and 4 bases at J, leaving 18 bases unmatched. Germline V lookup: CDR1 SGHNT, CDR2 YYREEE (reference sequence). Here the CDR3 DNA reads TGTGCCAGCAGTTCTTTCGCGGGAGGGAGCTTTAGAGGAGAGACCCAGTACTTC. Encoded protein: CASSSFAGGSFRGETQYF.

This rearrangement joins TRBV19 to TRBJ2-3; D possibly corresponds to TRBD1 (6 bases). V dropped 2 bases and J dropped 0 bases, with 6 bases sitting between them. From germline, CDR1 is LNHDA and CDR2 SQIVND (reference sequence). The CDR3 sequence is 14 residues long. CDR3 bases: TGTGCCAGTAGTATAACAGGGAGCACAGATACGCAGTATTTT. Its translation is CASSITGSTDTQYF.

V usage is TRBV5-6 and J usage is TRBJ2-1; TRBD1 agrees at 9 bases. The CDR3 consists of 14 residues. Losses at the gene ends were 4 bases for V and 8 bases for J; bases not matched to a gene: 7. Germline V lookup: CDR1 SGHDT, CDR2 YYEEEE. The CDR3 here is CASSPGTGIHEQFF. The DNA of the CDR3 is TGTGCCAGCAGCCCCGGGACAGGGATCCATGAGCAGTTCTTC.

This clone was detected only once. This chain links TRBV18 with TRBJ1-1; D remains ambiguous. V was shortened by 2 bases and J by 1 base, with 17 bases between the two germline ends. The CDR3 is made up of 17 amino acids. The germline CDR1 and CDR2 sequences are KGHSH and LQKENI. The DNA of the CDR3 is TGTGCCAGCTCACCATCTTTGGGGTGGCATTCGAACACTGAAGCTTTCTTT. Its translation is CASSPSLGWHSNTEAFF. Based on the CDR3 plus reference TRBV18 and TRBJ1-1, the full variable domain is NAGVMQNPRHLVRRRGQEARLRCSPMKGHSHVYWYRQLPEEGLKFMVYLQKENIIDESGMPKERFSAEFPKEGPSILRIQQVVRGDSAAYFCASSPSLGWHSNTEAFFGQGTRLTVV.

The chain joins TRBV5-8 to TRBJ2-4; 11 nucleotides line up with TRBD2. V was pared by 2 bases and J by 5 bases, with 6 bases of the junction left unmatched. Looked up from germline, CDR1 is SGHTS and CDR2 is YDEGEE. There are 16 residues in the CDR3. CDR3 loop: CASSFLTSGRENIQYF. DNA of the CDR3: TGTGCCAGCAGCTTTCTAACTAGCGGGAGAGAAAACATTCAGTACTTC.

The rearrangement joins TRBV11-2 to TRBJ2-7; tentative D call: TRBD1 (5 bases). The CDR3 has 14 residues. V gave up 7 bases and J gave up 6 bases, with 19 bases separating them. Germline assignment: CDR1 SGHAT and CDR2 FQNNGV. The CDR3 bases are TGTGCCAGCACCTTCCGACAGTCCTCCGGCGAGCAGTACTTC. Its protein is CASTFRQSSGEQYF.

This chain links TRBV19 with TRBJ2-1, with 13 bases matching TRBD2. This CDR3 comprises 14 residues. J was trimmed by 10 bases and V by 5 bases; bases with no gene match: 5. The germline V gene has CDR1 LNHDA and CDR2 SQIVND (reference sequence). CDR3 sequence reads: CASSLLLAGGEQFF. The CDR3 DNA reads TGTGCCAGTAGTCTATTACTAGCGGGAGGGGAGCAGTTCTTC. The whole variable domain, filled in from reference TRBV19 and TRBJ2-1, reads DGGITQSPKYLFRKEGQNVTLSCEQNLNHDAMYWYRQDPGQGLRLIYYSQIVNDFQKGDIAEGYSVSREKKESFPLTVTSAQKNPTAFYLCASSLLLAGGEQFFGPGTRLTVL.

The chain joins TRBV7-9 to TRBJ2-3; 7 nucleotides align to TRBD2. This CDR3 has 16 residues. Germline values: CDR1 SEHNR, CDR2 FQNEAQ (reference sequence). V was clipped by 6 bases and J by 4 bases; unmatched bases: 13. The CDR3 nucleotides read TGTGCCAGCAGTTGGCGGAGCGGGGAATTATCAGATACGCAGTATTTT. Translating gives CASSWRSGELSDTQYF.

The CDR3 sequence is CAWSVRHWQASGANVLTF. As DNA, the CDR3 is TGTGCCTGGAGTGTACGCCACTGGCAGGCATCTGGGGCCAACGTCCTGACTTTC. The gene calls are TRBV30 and TRBJ2-6; D gene ambiguous. This CDR3 is 18 amino acids long. V gave up 0 bases and J gave up 1 base, with 16 bases separating them. From germline, CDR1 is GTSNPN and CDR2 SVGIG (reference sequence).

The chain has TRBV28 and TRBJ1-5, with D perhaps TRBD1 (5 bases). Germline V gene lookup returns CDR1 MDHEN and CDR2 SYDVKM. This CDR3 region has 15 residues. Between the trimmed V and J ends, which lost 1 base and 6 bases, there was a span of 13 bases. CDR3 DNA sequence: TGTGCCAGCAGTTTATTGGGGCCGGATCCTCAGCCCCAGCATTTT. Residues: CASSLLGPDPQPQHF.

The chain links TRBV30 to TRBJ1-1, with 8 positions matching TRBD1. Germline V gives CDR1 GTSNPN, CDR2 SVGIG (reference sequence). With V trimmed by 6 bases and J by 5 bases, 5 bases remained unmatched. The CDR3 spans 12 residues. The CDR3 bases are TGTGCCTGTCGGACAGGGTGGACTGAAGCTTTCTTT. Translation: CACRTGWTEAFF. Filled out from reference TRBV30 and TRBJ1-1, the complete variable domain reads SQTIHQWPATLVQPVGSPLSLECTVEGTSNPNLYWYRQAAGRGLQLLFYSVGIGQISSEVPQNLSASRPQDRQFILSSKKLLLSDSGFYLCACRTGWTEAFFGQGTRLTVV.

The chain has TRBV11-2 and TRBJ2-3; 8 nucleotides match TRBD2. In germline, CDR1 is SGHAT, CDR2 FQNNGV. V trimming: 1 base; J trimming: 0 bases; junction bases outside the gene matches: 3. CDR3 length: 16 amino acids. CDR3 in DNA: TGTGCCAGCAGCTTAGGACTAGCGCGTAGCACAGATACGCAGTATTTT. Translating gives CASSLGLARSTDTQYF.